Reported below is one T cell receptor (beta chain). This clonotype was found a few times. Its antigen target is currently unknown. No much larger clone exists at a distance of one base, and base qualities are not known. The data originate from a study of vaccination and CD4 T cells after COVID-19 (dated by TCRdb to 2022 to 2024). About the investigation overall: SARS-CoV-2 positivity had been established in the convalescent patients by nasal swab PCR, and mild disease was recorded in nine or ten of these patients and severe disease in one. The convalescent cohort included six males and four females, with two Hispanic individuals, seven Caucasians, two Asians and one multiracial person. Participants received two doses of either the Pfizer-BioNTech BNT162b2 vaccine (n=8) or the Moderna mRNA-1273 vaccine (n=2). For stimulating the cultures, overlapping spike peptide pools were used, derived from SARS-CoV-2 as well as from the common cold coronaviruses HCoV-NL63, HCoV-OC43 and HCoV-229E. The time from the second vaccine dose to post-vaccine blood sampling had a median of approximately 72 days and ranged from roughly 13 to 241 days. Post-COVID blood samples were collected from convalescent patients a median of around 100 days after diagnosis, with a range of about 30 to 161 days. Control cultures received a CEFX viral epitope pool as the positive control, an HIV-1 Nef peptide pool as the negative control, or no peptide. In ten to eleven COVID-19 convalescent patients and a few infection-naive healthy vaccine recipients, researchers compared the spike-specific CD4+ TCR repertoire from before mRNA vaccination with the repertoire from after. Study-wide findings and limitations: Only a relatively small number of convalescent patients were included in the study, and early timepoints following natural infection were not analyzed. An increase in the median number of SARS-CoV-2-reactive clonotypes from 20 to 25 after infection to roughly 38 after vaccination was observed, but the change was not found to be significant. In convalescent patients, nearly all vaccine-specific clones (304 of 307) were found to be mono-reactive for SARS-CoV-2 spike rather than cross-reactive with common cold coronaviruses. In convalescent patients, a median approximately 90% of post-vaccine SARS-CoV-2-reactive clones were detected only after vaccination, suggesting vaccine-specific priming.

The sample's treatment or condition, from its label and the paper: approximately nine-day PBMC culture with coronavirus spike peptide pools or control peptides (ViraFEST assay). The ViraFEST assay, used in the study, expanded antigen-specific T cells with peptide pools and then identified the expanded clonotypes through TCR sequencing. The convalescent patients' positive SARS-CoV-2 PCR tests were from March to December 2020, which was before the Alpha, Beta and Delta variants emerged in the United States. Each well held around 2 million PBMCs cultured with roughly 9.2 ug/ml peptide pools in IMDM containing around 5% human AB serum and approximately 10 IU/ml IL-2. On days 3 and 7, half of the culture medium was replaced with fresh IL-2-containing medium. After 10 days of culture, CD4+ T cells were isolated by negative selection with the EasySep CD4+ T cell isolation kit. Ficoll-Paque Plus gradient centrifugation was used to isolate PBMCs from whole blood, and the isolated PBMCs were then either used fresh or cryopreserved at -140C. In general, triplicate wells were set up for every culture condition.

The CDR3, cysteine through phenylalanine, is 12 amino acids long. Only CDR3 DNA remains: 36 bases, in frame from the first base. V lost 5 bases and J lost 7 bases; the stretch between them is 9 bases long. The germline V gene yields MDHEN for CDR1 and SYDVKM for CDR2. Library preparation employed PCR. DNA from cultured CD4+ T cells was subjected to TCR sequencing with the Oncomine TCR Beta short-read assay at the Johns Hopkins FTIC core. Genomic DNA was extracted from the cultured CD4+ T cells with the QIAamp micro DNA kit. Oncomine TCR Beta libraries made from cultured CD4+ T cells were pooled using unique dual indexes and sequenced on an Illumina iSeq 100. From the authors' description of their analysis: Non-productive sequences were removed, and CDR3s that did not start with C, did not end with F or W, or were shorter than 7 amino acids were discarded. Antigen-specific clonotypes were identified using the MANAFEST web application through comparison of peptide-stimulated wells with reference and other culture wells. An FDR below 0.05, an odds ratio above 5, and a productive frequency above 0.1% in at least two of three replicate wells were required for clones to be considered positive. Clonotypes that were significantly expanded in both SARS-CoV-2 spike wells and at least one common cold coronavirus spike condition were defined as cross-reactive. Levenshtein distances (stringdist) and unrooted phylogenetic trees (ape) in R version 3.6.1 were used to assess CDR3 homology. The raw public reads went through TCRdb reprocessing: fastp at Q25, MiXCR clone calling, in-frame beta chains kept. Each CDR3 protein gets just one entry, which takes the most common genes and DNA from the rows behind it. TCRdb's processing, not the study's, gives the V and J calls here. In this sample the table shows 28,000 or so distinct CDR3 sequences, about three fifths of which occur a single time. The ten largest clones capture under 6.5% of the sample.

Sequencing was carried out using CD4+ T cells from blood, cultured in vitro. The chain employs TRBV28 and TRBJ1-5; TRBD1 is a possible D gene, resting on 5 matching bases. The sequence was collected from a human donor who had recovered from COVID-19. The DNA sequence is given as TGTGCCAGCAGTCCACGACAGCAGCCCCAGCATTTT. Translation gives CASSPRQQPQHF. With the portions outside the CDR3 filled from the reference TRBV28 and TRBJ1-5 genes, the complete variable region becomes DVKVTQSSRYLVKRTGEKVFLECVQDMDHENMFWYRQDPGLGLRLIYFSYDVKMKEKGDIPEGYSVSREKKERFSLILESASTNQTSMYLCASSPRQQPQHFGDGTRLSIL.